These 28 T cell receptor beta chains originate from one sample sequenced in a study of cytomegalovirus exposure and HLA in healthy donors. With 60 Vbeta and 13 Jbeta primers, the PCR was carried out. Sequenced by immunoSEQ multiplex PCR; TCRdb stores in-frame clones only, minus some. The data show 150,000 to 200,000 clones, around nine tenths seen once. The sequenced sample was PBMCs. Every receptor here comes from a woman aged 18-30 years in good health and CMV-seronegative.

In regard to this clone: Other DNA sequences in the sample encode the same CDR3. J is TRBJ2-6 and V is TRBV28; weak D call: TRBD1 (5 bases). Germline CDR1 and CDR2: MDHEN and SYDVKM. V was shortened by 5 bases and J by 0 bases, with 8 bases between the two germline ends. The length of the CDR3 is 15 residues. CDR3 residues: CASSLDSSGANVLTF. DNA of the CDR3: TGTGCCAGCAGTCTCGACAGCTCTGGGGCCAACGTCCTGACTTTC.

The chain links TRBV10-3 to TRBJ1-5, with TRBD1 matching 7 bases. CDR1 is ENHRY, CDR2 SYGVKD, per germline. The CDR3 runs to 13 residues. The J segment lost 4 bases and the V segment lost 7 bases, leaving 4 bases of the junction unmatched. CDR3 residues: CAIKGAENQPQHF. Here the CDR3 DNA reads TGTGCCATCAAGGGGGCGGAAAATCAGCCCCAGCATTTT.

The chain combines TRBV18 with TRBJ2-3; TRBD1 aligns across 10 bases. The J segment lost 6 bases and the V segment lost 3 bases, leaving 6 bases of the junction unmatched. Looked up from germline, CDR1 is KGHSH and CDR2 is LQKENI. This CDR3 has 15 amino acids. The CDR3 loop reads CASSPGTGAVDTQYF. CDR3 coding DNA: TGTGCCAGCTCACCCGGGACAGGGGCCGTTGATACGCAGTATTTT.

At least ten counts were recorded for this clone. The chain recombines TRBV6-4 with TRBJ1-1, with D maybe TRBD1 (5 bases). The CDR3 spans 13 residues. Looked up from germline, CDR1 is MRHNA and CDR2 is SNTAGT. V was trimmed by 4 bases and J by 3 bases, leaving 9 bases between them. CDR3 nucleotide sequence: TGTGCCAGCAGTGCCCAGGGCCACACTGAAGCTTTCTTT. Translated: CASSAQGHTEAFF.

This sequence joins TRBV7-9 and TRBJ2-3; perhaps TRBD2 as D (5 bases). CDR3 length: 12 residues. V shed 5 bases and J shed 14 bases, with 17 bases lying between them. Germline V lookup: CDR1 SEHNR, CDR2 FQNEAQ (reference sequence). The chain's CDR3 is CASSPGGRELYF. For the CDR3, the DNA is TGTGCCAGCAGCCCAGGCGGCCGGGAACTGTATTTT.

The V call is TRBV29-1, the J call TRBJ1-2; D call uncertain. The CDR3 is 14 amino acids. The V gene lost 0 bases and the J gene lost 4 bases, with 12 bases spanning the gap. CDR1 SQVTM and CDR2 ANQGSEA come from the germline V gene. The CDR3 DNA reads as TGCAGCGTTGAAGATCGGCGGACTCCCTATGGCTACACCTTC. Translated: CSVEDRRTPYGYTF.

This rearrangement joins TRBV11-2 to TRBJ1-5; 7 nucleotides match TRBD1. The CDR3 is 14 residues long. Germline assignment: CDR1 SGHAT and CDR2 FQNNGV. V trimming: 5 bases; J trimming: 7 bases; junction bases outside the gene matches: 8. CDR3 amino acids: CASSLRQGGQPQHF. CDR3 coding DNA: TGTGCCAGCAGCCTACGACAGGGTGGACAGCCCCAGCATTTT.

J is TRBJ2-7 and V is TRBV5-1; TRBD1 matches at 7 bases. The CDR3 spans 15 residues. CDR1 SGHRS and CDR2 YFSETQ come from the germline V gene. The V and J ends lost 3 bases and 3 bases, in that order; junction bases with no gene match: 9. CDR3 residues: CASSSETGINYEQYF. CDR3 DNA: TGCGCCAGCAGCTCGGAGACAGGGATTAACTACGAGCAGTACTTC. Drawing the rest from reference TRBV5-1 and TRBJ2-7, the complete variable domain is KAGVTQTPRYLIKTRGQQVTLSCSPISGHRSVSWYQQTPGQGLQFLFEYFSETQRNKGNFPGRFSGRQFSNSRSEMNVSTLELGDSALYLCASSSETGINYEQYFGPGTRLTVT.

The chain has TRBV10-1 and TRBJ2-7; 7 nucleotides align to TRBD2. V gave up 6 bases and J gave up 5 bases; unmatched junction bases: 13. The CDR3 is 15 residues long. Per the germline V gene, CDR1 is WNHNN and CDR2 is SYGVQD (reference sequence). The CDR3 nucleotides read TGCGCCAGCAGCCCGCCGGGGAGGGGCGCTGACGAGCAGTACTTC. The encoded protein is CASSPPGRGADEQYF.

CDR3 nucleotide sequence: TGTGCCAGCAGCCTCGGACAGGCTTATGAAAAACTGTTTTTT. Translation: CASSLGQAYEKLFF. The genes are TRBV13 and TRBJ1-4, with TRBD1 matching over 7 bases. The CDR3 spans 14 residues. V trimming: 5 bases; J trimming: 6 bases; junction bases outside the gene matches: 6. Germline-derived CDR1 and CDR2 are PRHDT and FYEKMQ (reference sequence).

The J gene is TRBJ1-5, the V gene TRBV29-1; TRBD1 matches at 7 bases. Germline V gene data show CDR1 as SQVTM and CDR2 as ANQGSEA. The J segment lost 3 bases and the V segment lost 5 bases, leaving 4 bases of the junction unmatched. The CDR3 contains 13 residues. The CDR3 loop reads CSVWDSPNQPQHF. In DNA, the CDR3 is TGCAGCGTTTGGGACAGCCCCAATCAGCCCCAGCATTTT. The variable domain in full, with the rest retrieved from reference TRBV29-1 and TRBJ1-5, is SAVISQKPSRDICQRGTSLTIQCQVDSQVTMMFWYRQQPGQSLTLIATANQGSEATYESGFVIDKFPISRPNLTFSTLTVSNMSPEDSSIYLCSVWDSPNQPQHFGDGTRLSIL.

The rearrangement uses TRBV29-1 and TRBJ2-1; 12 bases match TRBD2. The CDR3 runs 14 residues. J lost 9 bases, V lost 6 bases, and 9 bases had no gene match. Germline V gives CDR1 SQVTM, CDR2 ANQGSEA. CDR3 sequence: CSVPGTSGFSEQFF. CDR3 DNA sequence: TGCAGCGTCCCCGGGACTAGCGGGTTCTCTGAGCAGTTCTTC.

V usage is TRBV9 and J usage is TRBJ1-2; D gene uncertain. The CDR3 covers 13 residues. V was shortened by 0 bases and J by 2 bases, with 5 bases between the two germline ends. CDR1 and CDR2 from the germline V gene are SGDLS and YYNGEE. CDR3 in amino acids: CASSVEQNYGYTF. The CDR3 DNA is TGTGCCAGCAGCGTAGAACAGAACTATGGCTACACCTTC.

The rearrangement uses TRBV5-1 and TRBJ2-1; TRBD2 agrees at 7 bases. Trimming removed 4 bases from V and 4 bases from J; junction bases left unmatched: 5. This CDR3 comprises 14 residues. The V gene's germline CDR1 is SGHRS and CDR2 YFSETQ. The CDR3 is CASSDGLVYNEQFF. The CDR3 DNA is TGCGCCAGCAGCGATGGACTAGTATACAATGAGCAGTTCTTC.

Remarks on this clone: One junction end does not reproduce the germline sequence, and a read error may be involved. V and J are TRBV30 and TRBJ2-3, with 9 nucleotides matching TRBD2. The germline V gene encodes CDR1 GTSNPN and CDR2 SVGIG (reference sequence). The CDR3 length is 15 residues. The DNA of the CDR3 is TGTGCCCGGAGTTTGTCTAGCGGGATTACAGATACGCAGTATTTT. Translating gives CARSLSSGITDTQYF.

The chain couples TRBV7-2 to TRBJ2-1, with a tentative D call TRBD2 (6 bases). The CDR3 has 14 residues. Germline V CDR1 and CDR2: SGHTA, FQGNSA. V lost 6 bases, J lost 6 bases, and 15 bases lay in between. CDR3 region: CASRRGVESNEQFF. The CDR3 coding sequence is TGTGCCAGCAGACGCGGGGTGGAGAGCAATGAGCAGTTCTTC.

The chain couples TRBV12-5 to TRBJ2-1; 7 bases align to TRBD2. This CDR3 region has 18 residues. Per the germline V gene, CDR1 is LGHNT and CDR2 is FRNRAP. Germline trimming cut 4 bases from V and 3 bases from J; bases unmatched to any gene: 15. This chain's CDR3 is CASGSQPSGIFLYNEQFF. CDR3 coding DNA: TGTGCTAGTGGTTCCCAACCGAGCGGGATCTTTCTCTACAATGAGCAGTTCTTC. The whole variable domain, remainder taken from reference TRBV12-5 and TRBJ2-1, is DARVTQTPRHKVTEMGQEVTMRCQPILGHNTVFWYRQTMMQGLELLAYFRNRAPLDDSGMPKDRFSAEMPDATLATLKIQPSEPRDSAVYFCASGSQPSGIFLYNEQFFGPGTRLTVL.

The chain carries TRBV7-8 and TRBJ2-5; maybe TRBD1 (5 bases). The tail of the sequence fits TRBJ2-7 better, so the J call may be wrong. The CDR3 is made up of 15 amino acids. Germline V gene data show CDR1 as SGHVS and CDR2 as FQNEAQ. CDR3 nucleotides: TGTGCCAGCAGCCATACCGAGACAGCGTCCTACGAGCAGTACTTC. Its protein is CASSHTETASYEQYF.

This chain connects TRBV30 to TRBJ2-3; perhaps TRBD1 as D (6 bases). The CDR3 runs 9 residues. Germline V CDR1 and CDR2: GTSNPN, SVGIG (reference sequence). Trimming shortened V by 8 bases and J by 8 bases, and 8 bases separated the two germline ends. The CDR3 reads CALGGTQYF. The CDR3 region has the DNA TGTGCCCTAGGGGGTACGCAGTATTTT.

V gene TRBV11-2 combines with J gene TRBJ2-5; D might be TRBD1 (5 bases). The end of the DNA is better explained by TRBJ2-7, so the J call may be wrong. Germline CDR1 reads SGHAT; CDR2 reads FQNNGV. The CDR3 length is 13 residues. The CDR3 DNA sequence: TGTGCCAGCAGCTTCGCAGGGTACTACGAGCAGTACTTC. Amino acid sequence: CASSFAGYYEQYF.

The rearrangement uses TRBV30 and TRBJ1-4; D unresolved. The CDR3 totals 15 residues. V was pared by 0 bases and J by 4 bases, with 12 bases between. Germline V gene sequence: CDR1 GTSNPN, CDR2 SVGIG (reference sequence). CDR3 sequence: CAWSVLTAFNEKLFF. In nucleotides, the CDR3 is TGTGCCTGGAGTGTACTTACAGCCTTTAATGAAAAACTGTTTTTT.

This chain uses TRBV5-6 with TRBJ2-3, with D hard to call. CDR3 length: 15 residues. Germline CDR1 SGHDT, CDR2 YYEEEE. V was clipped by 2 bases and J by 2 bases, with 12 bases between them. CDR3 sequence: CASSFSRTYTDTQYF. DNA of the CDR3: TGTGCCAGCAGCTTCTCCCGCACTTACACAGATACGCAGTATTTT.

The CDR3 reads CASSVSSRTGGTGYTF. CDR3 in DNA: TGTGCCAGCAGTGTCTCGTCCCGGACAGGGGGTACTGGCTACACCTTC. The chain employs TRBV6-1 and TRBJ1-2, with 10 bases identical to TRBD1. The V and J ends lost 4 bases and 7 bases, in that order; junction bases with no gene match: 12. CDR1 is MNHNS, CDR2 SASEGT, per germline. This CDR3 comprises 16 residues.

This clone has a single count. This sequence joins TRBV6-6 and TRBJ1-2; the D gene is possibly TRBD1 (6 bases). V lost 8 bases to trimming and J lost 4 bases, with 17 bases between them. The CDR3 contains 14 residues. CDR1 MNHNY and CDR2 SVGAGI come from the germline V gene (reference sequence). This CDR3 is CASWGGGQLYGYTF. The CDR3, as DNA: TGTGCCAGCTGGGGGGGCGGACAGCTCTATGGCTACACCTTC.

The rearrangement uses TRBV28 and TRBJ1-4; perhaps TRBD1 as D (5 bases). In germline, CDR1 is MDHEN, CDR2 SYDVKM. The CDR3 totals 13 residues. V was clipped by 5 bases and J by 8 bases, with 12 bases between them. The CDR3 loop reads CASSLQGGEKLFF. In DNA, the CDR3 is TGTGCCAGCAGTCTCCAGGGTGGCGAAAAACTGTTTTTT.

The CDR3 DNA reads as TGTGCCTGGAGCCGGCAGGACACCGGGGAGCTGTTTTTT. This codes for CAWSRQDTGELFF. The rearrangement links TRBV30 to TRBJ2-2, with D hard to call. Germline V gene lookup returns CDR1 GTSNPN and CDR2 SVGIG (reference sequence). CDR3 length equals 13 residues. V shed 3 bases and J shed 3 bases, with 8 bases lying between them.

This rearrangement joins TRBV6-1 to TRBJ2-7, with 9 bases that match TRBD1. This CDR3 spans 14 amino acids. The germline gives CDR1 MNHNS, CDR2 SASEGT. V trimming: 5 bases; J trimming: 2 bases; junction bases outside the gene matches: 4. CDR3 sequence reads: CASSWDRVPYEQYF. In DNA, the CDR3 is TGTGCCAGCAGTTGGGACAGGGTACCCTACGAGCAGTACTTC.

In this sample, this clone turned up a few times. This sequence joins TRBV29-1 and TRBJ1-2; D ambiguous. The germline V gene encodes CDR1 SQVTM and CDR2 ANQGSEA. The CDR3 is 14 amino acids. Trimming removed 7 bases at V and 4 bases at J, with 19 bases between. The CDR3 coding sequence is TGCAGCGCCGGAGAGGGTAGTCTTGGCTATGGCTACACCTTC. Translated, it gives CSAGEGSLGYGYTF.